Sequencing of this TCR beta chain was carried out in a study of T-cell memory formation after mild COVID-19. Study-wide findings and caveats: Cross-reactive memory seemingly joined, as some responding clones were found in pre-infection memory. Clones contracting across day 15 to 85 had a balanced CD4/CD8 profile; later expanding clones leaned CD4+.

About this clonotype: What it recognizes is unknown.

TCRdb ran MiXCR on the 5' RACE reads and lists one entry per CDR3 protein. The sample includes some 340,000 distinct CDR3 sequences, 13% of them seen just once. CDR3 length: 12 residues. The V gene lost 7 bases and the J gene lost 6 bases, with 12 bases spanning the gap. The germline CDR1 and CDR2 sequences are SGHKS and YYEKEE (reference sequence). The V and J genes are TRBV5-5 and TRBJ2-3, with a possible D match to TRBD1 (6 bases). The receptor comes from a man younger than 35 who had mild COVID-19 (a few samples of this study predate the infection). Cell type and time point are not known. The specimen sequenced was PBMCs or a T cell subset sorted from them (not recorded which). The CDR3 nucleotides read TGTGCCAGCGCCCAGGGGACCGATACGCAGTATTTT. Translating gives CASAQGTDTQYF. Drawing the rest from reference TRBV5-5 and TRBJ2-3, the complete variable domain is DAGVTQSPTHLIKTRGQQVTLRCSPISGHKSVSWYQQVLGQGPQFIFQYYEKEERGRGNFPDRFSARQFPNYSSELNVNALLLGDSALYLCASAQGTDTQYFGPGTRLTVL.